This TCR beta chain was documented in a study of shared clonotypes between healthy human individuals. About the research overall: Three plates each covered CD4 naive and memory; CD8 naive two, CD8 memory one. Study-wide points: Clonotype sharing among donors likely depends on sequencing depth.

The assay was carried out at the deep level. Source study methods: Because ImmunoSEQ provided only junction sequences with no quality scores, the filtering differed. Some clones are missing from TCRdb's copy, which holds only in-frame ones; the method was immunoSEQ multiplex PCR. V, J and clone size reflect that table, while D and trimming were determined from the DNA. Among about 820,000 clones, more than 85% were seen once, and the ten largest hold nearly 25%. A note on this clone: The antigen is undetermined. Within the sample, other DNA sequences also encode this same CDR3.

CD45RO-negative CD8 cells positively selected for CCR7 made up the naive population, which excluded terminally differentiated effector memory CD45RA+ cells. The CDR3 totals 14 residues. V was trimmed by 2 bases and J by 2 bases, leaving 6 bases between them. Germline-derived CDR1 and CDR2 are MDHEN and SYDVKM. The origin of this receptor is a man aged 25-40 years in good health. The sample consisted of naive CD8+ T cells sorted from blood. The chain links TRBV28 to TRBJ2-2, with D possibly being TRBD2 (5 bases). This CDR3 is CASSLSGNTGELFF. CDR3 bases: TGTGCCAGCAGTTTAAGCGGAAACACCGGGGAGCTGTTTTTT.